A single sample is the source of the 2 T cell receptor beta chains below, sequenced in a study of shared clonotypes between healthy human individuals. Measured with immunoSEQ multiplex PCR; TCRdb has only the in-frame clones, and not every one. The sample has about 470,000 clones, around 75% seen once. Sequencing used PBMCs. These receptors all stem from a woman in her thirties or forties in good health. Some clones in this sample may be carry-over from other donors' samples.

This clone was found once. The rearrangement joins TRBV7-9 to TRBJ2-1; D not certain. CDR3 length: 14 residues. Germline-derived CDR1 and CDR2 are SEHNR and FQNEAQ (reference sequence). The germline V and J ends were trimmed by 1 base and 4 bases, with 8 bases remaining between them. CDR3 coding DNA: TGTGCCAGCAGCTTAGGGCAGTATTACAATGAGCAGTTCTTC. Translating gives CASSLGQYYNEQFF.

The chain is built from TRBV5-4 and TRBJ2-5; 7 nucleotides agree with TRBD1. Germline CDR1 reads SGHNT; CDR2 reads YYREEE (reference sequence). The CDR3 totals 14 residues. Germline trimming cut 4 bases from V and 7 bases from J; bases unmatched to any gene: 10. CDR3 residues: CASSAGTAVGTQYF. In DNA form, the CDR3 reads TGTGCCAGCAGCGCTGGGACAGCTGTAGGGACCCAGTACTTC.